This T cell receptor (beta chain) derives from a study of cytomegalovirus exposure and HLA in healthy donors. Study-wide context: Genotyping of 400 or so donors showed that 65% to 90% belonged to the Caucasian-associated ancestry cluster. The study's findings and limits: A previous analysis found most TCR beta V segments productive roughly 87% or roughly 30% of the time. From TCR beta sequences, most subjects' HLA-A and HLA-B alleles were reportedly predicted accurately.

Looked up from germline, CDR1 is SGHDT and CDR2 is YYEEEE. The length of the CDR3 is 19 residues. V lost 0 bases, J lost 4 bases, and 16 bases stayed unmatched. In the PCR, 60 Vbeta and 13 Jbeta primers were used. Measured with immunoSEQ multiplex PCR; TCRdb has only the in-frame clones, and not every one. Among roughly 140,000 clones listed, roughly 80% were seen once. On this clone itself: No antigen is known for it.

The sequence derives from a middle-aged woman in good health and CMV-seropositive. The sample was PBMCs. J is TRBJ2-7 and V is TRBV5-6; 10 nucleotides match TRBD2. The CDR3 DNA reads as TGTGCCAGCAGCTTGGAGAGGTGGCTAGCGGGAGAGGGTTCGTACGAGCAGTACTTC. This encodes CASSLERWLAGEGSYEQYF.